A single sample gave rise to the 13 T cell receptor beta chains below, sequenced in a study of response to subunit inactivated influenza vaccine. TCRdb processed the RT-PCR reads anew with MiXCR; each CDR3 protein has one entry. This repertoire shows about 500,000 distinct CDR3 sequences, 16% found once; its top ten account for approximately 3%. The sample here was CD4+ T cells sorted from PBMCs, taken roughly 24 months after vaccination. The receptors derive from a man in his fifties or sixties who received an inactivated influenza vaccine.

This clonotype has only a few counts. The chain combines TRBV4-3 with TRBJ1-5, with 7 bases lining up with TRBD1. This CDR3 has 17 residues. Germline V gene lookup returns CDR1 LGHNA and CDR2 YSLEER. Trimming took 3 bases from V and 2 from J; bases not matched to a gene: 10. CDR3: CASSQELIGTGNQPQHF. The CDR3 DNA sequence: TGCGCCAGCAGCCAGGAACTTATTGGGACAGGCAATCAGCCCCAGCATTTT.

This clonotype was observed a handful of times. V usage is TRBV9 and J usage is TRBJ1-2; D possibly corresponds to TRBD1 (5 bases). Germline V gene data show CDR1 as SGDLS and CDR2 as YYNGEE. The CDR3 spans 17 residues. Trimming removed 0 bases from V and 0 bases from J, with 15 bases in between. Written as DNA, the CDR3 is TGTGCCAGCAGCGTAGCTGGTGGGACCCATTCTAACTATGGCTACACCTTC. This gives the protein CASSVAGGTHSNYGYTF. The full variable domain, rest sourced from reference TRBV9 and TRBJ1-2, is DSGVTQTPKHLITATGQRVTLRCSPRSGDLSVYWYQQSLDQGLQFLIQYYNGEERAKGNILERFSAQQFPDLHSELNLSSLELGDSALYFCASSVAGGTHSNYGYTFGSGTRLTVV.

The chain recombines TRBV11-2 with TRBJ2-6; TRBD1 is a possible D gene (6 bases). Per germline, CDR1 SGHAT and CDR2 FQNNGV. This CDR3 spans 20 amino acids. Trimming cost V 5 bases and J 0 bases, with 23 bases left between them. The CDR3 is CASSRLYMARGVSGANVLTF. In DNA form, the CDR3 reads TGTGCCAGCAGCCGATTATATATGGCCAGGGGAGTCTCTGGGGCCAACGTCCTGACTTTC.

The chain couples TRBV6-5 to TRBJ1-5, with 10 bases lining up with TRBD1. V dropped 2 bases and J dropped 7; count of bases not matched to a gene: 5. The CDR3 is made up of 15 amino acids. Germline V gene lookup returns CDR1 MNHEY and CDR2 SVGAGI. The CDR3: CASSYTRTGGQPQHF. CDR3 nucleotides: TGTGCCAGCAGTTACACTAGGACAGGGGGGCAGCCCCAGCATTTT.

The rearrangement joins TRBV6-2 or TRBV6-3 to TRBJ2-7; 7 nucleotides line up with TRBD2. Unmatched junction bases numbered 9, after V lost 6 bases and J lost 4 bases. The CDR3 contains 14 residues. The germline gives CDR1 MNHEY, CDR2 SVGEGT. The CDR3 region has the DNA TGTGCCAGCAGAAACGGGGGGAGGATTTACGAGCAGTACTTC. Protein product: CASRNGGRIYEQYF.

This clonotype has more than one count but fewer than ten. The genes are TRBV7-8 and TRBJ2-2, with 8 nucleotides matching TRBD1. Germline V gives CDR1 SGHVS, CDR2 FQNEAQ. This CDR3 has 16 amino acids. The trim removed 5 bases at V and 1 base at J, leaving 6 bases unmatched. The DNA for the CDR3 is TGTGCCAGCAGCCCTAGACAGGGGCAGAACACCGGGGAGCTGTTTTTT. It translates to CASSPRQGQNTGELFF.

The chain couples TRBV7-8 to TRBJ2-1; TRBD2 might be the D (6 bases). V gave up 2 bases and J gave up 0 bases, with 11 bases separating them. Germline values: CDR1 SGHVS, CDR2 FQNEAQ. There are 16 residues in the CDR3. The CDR3 DNA sequence: TGTGCCAGCAGCTTAAGTGCCGGGAGCTCCTACAATGAGCAGTTCTTC. Translation: CASSLSAGSSYNEQFF.

The chain uses TRBV11-2 and TRBJ2-7; D unresolved. Germline values: CDR1 SGHAT, CDR2 FQNNGV. Deletions cut 6 bases from V and 0 bases from J, with 9 bases between. This CDR3 has 13 residues. The CDR3 sequence is CASRVLSSYEQYF. CDR3 bases: TGTGCCAGCAGGGTCTTGAGCTCCTACGAGCAGTACTTC.

V gene TRBV20-1 combines with J gene TRBJ2-7; 7 bases line up with TRBD2. The J segment lost 7 bases and the V segment lost 2 bases, leaving 8 bases of the junction unmatched. This CDR3 has 13 amino acids. The germline V gene has CDR1 DFQATT and CDR2 SNEGSKA (reference sequence). Here the CDR3 DNA reads TGCAGTGCTAGAACGTCGGGGGGTTGGGAGCAGTACTTC. It codes for CSARTSGGWEQYF.

The genes are TRBV14 and TRBJ1-1; perhaps TRBD1 as D (5 bases). The CDR3 sequence is 12 residues long. The germline CDR1 and CDR2 sequences are SGHDN and FVKESK. Trimming removed 4 bases at V and 7 bases at J, with 10 bases between. For the CDR3, the DNA is TGTGCCAGCAGCCGGAGCAGGGTTGAAGCTTTCTTT. Translating it yields CASSRSRVEAFF.

The CDR3 reads CSAPDINYEQYF. The DNA of the CDR3 is TGCAGTGCCCCGGACATCAACTACGAGCAGTACTTC. V usage is TRBV20-1 and J usage is TRBJ2-7, with D tentatively TRBD1 (5 bases). V shed 6 bases and J shed 3 bases, with 12 bases lying between them. The germline CDR1 and CDR2 sequences are DFQATT and SNEGSKA (reference sequence). The CDR3 is 12 residues long.

This clonotype was picked up a small number of times. The chain carries TRBV10-3 and TRBJ2-1; D is undetermined. Per the germline V gene, CDR1 is ENHRY and CDR2 is SYGVKD. Between the trimmed V and J ends, which lost 0 bases and 3 bases, there was a span of 15 bases. CDR3 length equals 17 residues. The CDR3 DNA is TGTGCCATCAGTGAGTCGAGTTCTACGGGTTTCTACAATGAGCAGTTCTTC. Its protein is CAISESSSTGFYNEQFF.

This clonotype has just a few counts. The junction shows a germline mismatch at one end, possibly a read error. The genes are TRBV10-3 and TRBJ1-1, with D uncertain. Germline CDR1 ENHRY, CDR2 SYGVKD. The CDR3 contains 11 residues. The CDR3 here is CAISANTEAFF. The CDR3 DNA reads TGTGCCATTAGTGCGAACACTGAAGCTTTCTTT.